These T cell receptor beta chains were read from a single sample in a study of blood T cell repertoires in COVID-19. Some clones are missing from TCRdb's copy, which holds only in-frame ones; the method was immunoSEQ multiplex PCR. The table lists roughly 250,000 clones, approximately 85% of them singletons, with 1.5% to 2% in the top ten. The sample taken for sequencing was PBMCs or T cells enriched from blood (not recorded which). Receptors originate from a woman in her forties or fifties who had recovered from COVID-19. Each CDR3 is given without its conserved first and last residue. Clone size is shown for a subset of rows, as once, few, many or a class of expanded clone.

CDR3aa,v_gene,j_gene,abundance
ASSGDRVRSY,TRBV2,TRBJ2-7,.
ASSLGVAAVYEQY,TRBV7-2,TRBJ2-7,.
ASSQEPQIGTAYNEQF,TRBV4-1,TRBJ2-1,few
ASSYVAGDLSSYNEQF,TRBV6-2/TRBV6-3,TRBJ2-1,few
ASSFQPGLVGDTQY,TRBV11-2,TRBJ2-3,.
ASSQDLQAGYT,TRBV4-2,TRBJ1-2,.
ASALSRGTQY,TRBV11-1,TRBJ2-5,.
ASSYSGGDYEQY,TRBV6-5,TRBJ2-7,once
ASSFDSNEQF,TRBV27,TRBJ2-1,.
ASGLGQKNEKLF,TRBV12-5,TRBJ1-4,.
ASSLDRGWAPLH,TRBV7-2,TRBJ1-6,.
ASSPEWTAFNSPLH,TRBV27,TRBJ1-6,.
EPGALLRIAKNIQY,TRBV23-1,TRBJ2-4,.
ASSSVSLSYEQY,TRBV28,TRBJ2-7,.
ASSLGGQGYSPLH,TRBV27,TRBJ1-6,.
ASGSWASYNEQF,TRBV9,TRBJ2-1,few
ASSLGQGRMNTEAF,TRBV18,TRBJ1-1,.
ASSRTGGNQPQH,TRBV27,TRBJ1-5,few
ASSPWTNTDTQY,TRBV28,TRBJ2-3,.
ASSLRLAGASTDTQY,TRBV11-2,TRBJ2-3,.